The 26 T cell receptor beta chains given below trace back to one sample, sequenced in a study of cytomegalovirus exposure and HLA in healthy donors. Libraries were prepared by immunoSEQ multiplex PCR; TCRdb keeps only in-frame clonotypes and omits some of them. The table lists around 150,000 clones, around nine tenths of them singletons. Sequencing used PBMCs. These receptor sequences come from a woman between 18 and 29 years old in good health and CMV-seropositive.

The rearrangement uses TRBV5-1 and TRBJ2-3; a weak D match, TRBD2 (6 bases). V dropped 0 bases and J dropped 4 bases, with 12 bases sitting between them. This CDR3 is 15 amino acids long. The germline gives CDR1 SGHRS, CDR2 YFSETQ. The CDR3 here is CASSLAGDYPDTQYF. CDR3 bases: TGCGCCAGCAGCTTGGCGGGGGATTACCCAGATACGCAGTATTTT.

The chain recombines TRBV11-3 with TRBJ1-2; 8 nucleotides match TRBD1. Germline V gives CDR1 SGHNT, CDR2 YENEEA. J lost 7 bases, V lost 5 bases, and 6 bases had no gene match. This CDR3 contains 13 residues. Here the CDR3 DNA reads TGTGCCAGCAGCCAGGACAGGGTGCGTGGCTACACCTTC. This gives the protein CASSQDRVRGYTF.

The V gene is TRBV14, the J gene TRBJ1-2; D unclear. The CDR3 has 13 residues. Trimming shortened V by 2 bases and J by 2 bases, and 6 bases separated the two germline ends. Germline CDR1 reads SGHDN; CDR2 reads FVKESK. This chain's CDR3 is CASSQRGNYGYTF. CDR3 in DNA: TGTGCCAGCAGCCAAAGAGGGAACTATGGCTACACCTTC.

The chain has TRBV27 and TRBJ2-1; D unresolved. The germline V gene encodes CDR1 MNHEY and CDR2 SMNVEV (reference sequence). There are 14 residues in the CDR3. With 5 bases removed from V and 4 bases from J, the gap between germline ends came to 12 bases. The CDR3 sequence: CASSPDGWYNEQFF. As DNA, the CDR3 is TGTGCCAGCAGTCCCGACGGGTGGTACAATGAGCAGTTCTTC.

CDR3 DNA: TGTGCCAGCGCATTCCTCCAGGGAATGAATGAAAAACTGTTTTTT. This codes for CASAFLQGMNEKLFF. The rearrangement uses TRBV6-5 and TRBJ1-4, with a tentative D call TRBD1 (5 bases). Germline lookup yields CDR1 MNHEY and CDR2 SVGAGI. This CDR3 is built from 15 residues. V was trimmed by 8 bases and J by 5 bases, leaving 18 bases between them.

This clone was recorded a few times. This chain links TRBV2 with TRBJ1-2, with D perhaps matching TRBD1 (6 bases). This CDR3 comprises 13 residues. V was cut by 6 bases and J by 8 bases, with 16 bases left in between. Germline values: CDR1 SNHLY, CDR2 FYNNEI. The CDR3 sequence: CASSSQGNSGYTF. The CDR3, as DNA: TGTGCCAGCAGCTCACAGGGTAACTCAGGCTACACCTTC.

This chain links TRBV10-3 with TRBJ2-2; 8 bases line up with TRBD1. Germline V lookup: CDR1 ENHRY, CDR2 SYGVKD. This CDR3 spans 16 amino acids. Trimming at V came to 8 bases and at J to 11 bases, leaving 19 bases not matched to a gene. CDR3 nucleotide sequence: TGTGCCATCTCCACCCCAAGGGGGACAGGTCCCGAAGAGCTGTTTTTT. Protein sequence: CAISTPRGTGPEELFF.

This rearrangement joins TRBV7-2 to TRBJ2-7; 9 positions match TRBD1. The CDR3 consists of 15 residues. Germline V gives CDR1 SGHTA, CDR2 FQGNSA. V lost 7 bases and J lost 4; bases outside the gene matches: 11. The CDR3 DNA follows: TGTGCCAGCACGAGCTCTAGGACAGGGGTATACGAGCAGTACTTC. This sequence encodes CASTSSRTGVYEQYF.

V gene TRBV11-2 combines with J gene TRBJ2-1; 10 bases line up with TRBD2. The V segment lost 4 bases and the J segment 7 bases; nucleotides outside the gene matches: 4. Germline CDR1 and CDR2: SGHAT and FQNNGV. CDR3 length equals 14 residues. CDR3 DNA: TGTGCCAGCAGCTCACTAGCGGGGCTAAATGAGCAGTTCTTC. Translation gives CASSSLAGLNEQFF.

The V and J genes are TRBV7-9 and TRBJ2-7; weak D call: TRBD2 (6 bases). Trimming cost V 1 base and J 7 bases, with 11 bases left between them. Germline V gives CDR1 SEHNR, CDR2 FQNEAQ (reference sequence). CDR3 length: 13 amino acids. CDR3 DNA: TGTGCCAGCAGCTTAGTCTTCGGGGGAGAGCAGTACTTC. Amino acid sequence: CASSLVFGGEQYF.

This clone was detected only a few times. The V and J genes are TRBV6-5 and TRBJ2-2; D uncertain. Per germline, CDR1 MNHEY and CDR2 SVGAGI. CDR3 length: 12 amino acids. V was trimmed by 5 bases and J by 1 base, leaving 2 bases between them. The CDR3 DNA sequence: TGTGCCAGCAGTCTGAACACCGGGGAGCTGTTTTTT. It encodes CASSLNTGELFF.

CDR3 bases: TGTGCCAGCAGCGCCTGGACTGTTACAGATACGCAGTATTTT. It translates to CASSAWTVTDTQYF. The chain joins TRBV9 to TRBJ2-3; perhaps TRBD2 as D (5 bases). This CDR3 comprises 14 residues. The germline CDR1 and CDR2 sequences are SGDLS and YYNGEE. The V gene lost 3 bases and the J gene lost 3 bases, with 11 bases spanning the gap.

V gene TRBV5-1 combines with J gene TRBJ2-5, with 11 bases matching TRBD2. The CDR3 has 15 amino acids. CDR1 is SGHRS, CDR2 YFSETQ, per germline. With V trimmed by 5 bases and J by 3 bases, 6 bases remained unmatched. CDR3 coding DNA: TGCGCCAGCAGGAGGGAACTAGCGGGAGAAGAGACCCAGTACTTC. The encoded protein is CASRRELAGEETQYF.

The chain employs TRBV7-2 and TRBJ2-3; D is unclear. The CDR3 loop spans 12 amino acids. Trimming shortened V by 5 bases and J by 2 bases, and 5 bases separated the two germline ends. Germline V gene data show CDR1 as SGHTA and CDR2 as FQGNSA. The DNA for the CDR3 is TGTGCCAGCAGCCGTTACACAGATACGCAGTATTTT. Translation: CASSRYTDTQYF.

This clone has only one observation. The genes are TRBV19 and TRBJ2-1, with D perhaps matching TRBD2 (6 bases). There are 17 residues in the CDR3. Germline V gene data show CDR1 as LNHDA and CDR2 as SQIVND (reference sequence). Trimming left V 5 bases short and J 5 bases short, with 22 bases between. The CDR3 here is CASSPRSGTLINNEQFF. For the CDR3, the DNA is TGTGCCAGTAGTCCTCGCTCCGGGACTCTAATCAACAATGAGCAGTTCTTC.

This chain joins TRBV7-8 and TRBJ1-5; no definite D call. The CDR3 loop spans 13 amino acids. The germline V gene has CDR1 SGHVS and CDR2 FQNEAQ. V was cut by 1 base and J by 7 bases, with 8 bases left in between. The CDR3 DNA reads as TGTGCCAGCAGCTTAGGTGCACTCCAGCCCCAGCATTTT. Translation: CASSLGALQPQHF.

The chain links TRBV7-9 to TRBJ2-1; 9 bases are shared with TRBD2. The CDR3 totals 16 residues. V shed 4 bases and J 5 bases; nucleotides not matched to a gene: 9. The germline V gene has CDR1 SEHNR and CDR2 FQNEAQ (reference sequence). This CDR3 reads CASSSLAGVSDNEQFF. The CDR3 DNA follows: TGTGCCAGCAGCTCCTTAGCGGGAGTCTCGGACAATGAGCAGTTCTTC.

V and J are TRBV5-4 and TRBJ2-7; 7 bases fit TRBD2. CDR3 length equals 15 residues. J gave up 3 bases and V 2 bases, and 8 bases lay outside the gene matches. Germline CDR1 is SGHNT and CDR2 is YYREEE (reference sequence). CDR3 amino acids: CASSFDGGILYEQYF. The DNA for the CDR3 is TGTGCCAGCAGCTTTGACGGGGGGATCCTCTACGAGCAGTACTTC.

The chain links TRBV30 to TRBJ2-6, with 7 bases fitting TRBD1. The CDR3 contains 14 residues. Germline CDR1 GTSNPN, CDR2 SVGIG (reference sequence). Germline trimming cut 3 bases from V and 4 bases from J; bases unmatched to any gene: 3. The CDR3 nucleotides read TGTGCCTGGAGCACAGGGGCGGGGGCCAACGTCCTGACTTTC. Protein sequence: CAWSTGAGANVLTF.

The gene calls are TRBV4-2 and TRBJ2-1, with a possible D match to TRBD2 (6 bases). In germline, CDR1 is LGHNA, CDR2 YNFKEQ. The CDR3 is 12 residues long. V gave up 6 bases and J gave up 7 bases, with 10 bases separating them. The CDR3 is CASSVGLNEQFF. The CDR3 bases are TGTGCCAGCAGTGTAGGACTAAATGAGCAGTTCTTC.

The V call is TRBV19, the J call TRBJ2-3, with a weak D call TRBD1 (6 bases). The CDR3 loop spans 14 amino acids. The germline CDR1 and CDR2 sequences are LNHDA and SQIVND (reference sequence). Trimming cost V 6 bases and J 2 bases, with 12 bases left between them. The CDR3 DNA sequence: TGTGCCAGTAGCAGACAGGTCCCCACAGATACGCAGTATTTT. Its protein product is CASSRQVPTDTQYF.

The chain carries TRBV9 and TRBJ2-7, with 9 bases lining up with TRBD2. This CDR3 has 17 residues. The germline V gene has CDR1 SGDLS and CDR2 YYNGEE. The J segment lost 2 bases and the V segment lost 3 bases, leaving 12 bases of the junction unmatched. The CDR3 loop is CASSAGPLAGHAYEQYF. The CDR3 nucleotides are TGTGCCAGCAGCGCAGGGCCTCTAGCGGGGCATGCCTACGAGCAGTACTTC.

The gene calls are TRBV10-3 and TRBJ2-1; D is possibly TRBD2 (6 bases). The CDR3 runs 17 residues. CDR1 and CDR2 (germline): ENHRY, SYGVKD. The V and J ends lost 5 bases and 0 bases respectively, with 17 bases between them. Here the CDR3 DNA reads TGTGCCATCAGTCGGGAGTCGGTCGTTAGCTCCTACAATGAGCAGTTCTTC. Its translation is CAISRESVVSSYNEQFF.

This rearrangement joins TRBV7-8 to TRBJ2-1; possible D gene TRBD1, 6 bases. Germline CDR1 and CDR2: SGHVS and FQNEAQ. The V end lost 4 bases, the J end lost 1 base, and 14 bases lay between the germline ends. There are 16 residues in the CDR3. Here the CDR3 DNA reads TGTGCCAGCAGCTCAGGCCGACAGGCTTCCTACAATGAGCAGTTCTTC. As protein: CASSSGRQASYNEQFF.

This chain links TRBV19 with TRBJ2-1; 9 nucleotides line up with TRBD2. Losses at the gene ends were 2 bases for V and 6 bases for J; bases not matched to a gene: 8. The CDR3 covers 16 residues. Germline V gives CDR1 LNHDA, CDR2 SQIVND (reference sequence). As DNA, the CDR3 is TGTGCCAGTAGTATATCCGCGGGAGGGCCGGCCAATGAGCAGTTCTTC. It translates to CASSISAGGPANEQFF.

This clone turned up a few times. V usage is TRBV14 and J usage is TRBJ1-5; D unclear. Trimming stripped 5 bases from V and 11 bases from J, with 19 bases between. The germline V gene has CDR1 SGHDN and CDR2 FVKESK. The CDR3 length is 14 residues. The CDR3 bases are TGTGCCAGCAGCGGGCAGCTCACCCTCATGGCCCAGCATTTT. It yields the protein CASSGQLTLMAQHF. Complete variable domain (other parts from reference TRBV14 and TRBJ1-5): EAGVTQFPSHSVIEKGQTVTLRCDPISGHDNLYWYRRVMGKEIKFLLHFVKESKQDESGMPNNRFLAERTGGTYSTLKVQPAELEDSGVYFCASSGQLTLMAQHFGDGTRLSIL.